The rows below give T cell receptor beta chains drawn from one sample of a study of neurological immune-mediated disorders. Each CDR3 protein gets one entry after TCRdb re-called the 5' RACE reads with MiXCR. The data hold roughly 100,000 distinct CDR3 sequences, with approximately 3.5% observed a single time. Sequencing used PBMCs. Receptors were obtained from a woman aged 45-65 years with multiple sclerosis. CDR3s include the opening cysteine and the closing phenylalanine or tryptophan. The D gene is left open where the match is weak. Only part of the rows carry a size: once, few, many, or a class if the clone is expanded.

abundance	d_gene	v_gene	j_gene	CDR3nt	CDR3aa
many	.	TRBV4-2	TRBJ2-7	TGTGCCAGCAGCCAGGTGGGACGGTCCGAGCAGTACTTC	CASSQVGRSEQYF
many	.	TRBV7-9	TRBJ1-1	TGTGCCAGCAGCTTAGAGAGGGTTTTGGTCACTGAAGCTTTCTTT	CASSLERVLVTEAFF
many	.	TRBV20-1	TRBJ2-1	TGCAGTGCTAGAGTGGAAAATGGGCAGTTCTTC	CSARVENGQFF
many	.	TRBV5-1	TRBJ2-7	TGCGCCAGCAGCTTGGAAGGACCGTACGAGCAGTACTTC	CASSLEGPYEQYF
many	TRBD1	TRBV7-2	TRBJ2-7	TGTGCCAGCAGCTTAGAGGGGGCAGGGAACTCCTACGAGCAGTACTTC	CASSLEGAGNSYEQYF
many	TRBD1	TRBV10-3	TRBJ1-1	TGTGCCATCACCATCGGGACAGGGGAAGCTTTCTTT	CAITIGTGEAFF
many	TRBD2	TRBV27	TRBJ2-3	TGTGCCAGCAGTTCCAAGTTTAGCGGGGGGGCTAGAGATACGCAGTATTTT	CASSSKFSGGARDTQYF
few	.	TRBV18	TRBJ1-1	TGTGCCAGCTCACCTGGCGCCGCCAGGTCGATGAACACTGAAGCTTTCTTT	CASSPGAARSMNTEAFF
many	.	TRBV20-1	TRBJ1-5	TGCAGTGCTAGACCCGGGGGCCCCAATCAGCCCCAGCATTTT	CSARPGGPNQPQHF
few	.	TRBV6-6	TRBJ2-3	TGTGCCAGCAGTCCCACATCTAGCACAGATACGCAGTATTTT	CASSPTSSTDTQYF
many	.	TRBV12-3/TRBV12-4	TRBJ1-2	TGTGCCAGCAGTCTGCCACTTGGCGGGGAGATTACCTTC	CASSLPLGGEITF
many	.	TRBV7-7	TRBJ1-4	TGTGCTAGCAGCCCCACCGGGGTTGGTAATGAAAAACTGTTTTTT	CASSPTGVGNEKLFF
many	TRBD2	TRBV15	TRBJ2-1	TGTGCCACCAGCAGCCAGCTAGCGGGGGGAAACAATGAGCAGTTCTTC	CATSSQLAGGNNEQFF
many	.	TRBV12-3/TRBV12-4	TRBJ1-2	TGTGCCAGCAGCCCCGAGGTTAACGGCTACACCTTC	CASSPEVNGYTF
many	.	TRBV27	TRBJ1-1	TGTGCCAGCAGCAGTAGTTGGAGGGGGGACACTGAAGCTTTCTTT	CASSSSWRGDTEAFF
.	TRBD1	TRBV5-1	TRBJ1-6	TGCGCCAGTTCACTAAAAGGACAGGGAGACTCACACCTCCACTTT	CASSLKGQGDSHLHF
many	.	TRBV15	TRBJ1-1	TGTGCCACCAGAAAGACAGCCGACTACACTGAAGCTTTCTTT	CATRKTADYTEAFF
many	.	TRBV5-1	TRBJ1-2	TGCGCCAGCAGCTACCCAGACCGTCCGGACTATGGCTACACCTTC	CASSYPDRPDYGYTF
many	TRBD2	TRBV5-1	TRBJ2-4	TGCGCCAGCAGCTCGACTAGCGGGGGGGCCAAAAACATTCAGTACTTC	CASSSTSGGAKNIQYF
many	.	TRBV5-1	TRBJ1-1	TGCGCCAGCAGCCTTTATTGGGGGAACACTGAAGCTTTCTTT	CASSLYWGNTEAFF
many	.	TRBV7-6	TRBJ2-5	TGTGCCAGCTCCATGAGAAGCGATACCCAGTACTTC	CASSMRSDTQYF
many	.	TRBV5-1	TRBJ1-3	TGCGCCAGCAGCTCCGGGGAGTTAAACACCATATATTTT	CASSSGELNTIYF
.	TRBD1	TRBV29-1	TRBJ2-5	TGCAGCGTCGCGGGGACAGGGAGTTACCAAGAGACCCAGTACTTC	CSVAGTGSYQETQYF
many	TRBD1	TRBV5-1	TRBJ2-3	TGCGCCAGCAGGCGGGACAGGTCTTACACAGATACGCAGTATTTT	CASRRDRSYTDTQYF
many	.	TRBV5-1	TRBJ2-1	TGCGCCAGCAAGAGACAGGATGAGCAGTTCTTC	CASKRQDEQFF
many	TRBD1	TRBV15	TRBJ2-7	TGTGCCACCAGCAGATCTCCAGGGGGCAGCTCCTACGAGCAGTACTTC	CATSRSPGGSSYEQYF
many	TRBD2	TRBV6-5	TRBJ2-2	TGTGCCAGCAGTTACCAAAGCGGGGTTGTCGGGGAGCTGTTTTTT	CASSYQSGVVGELFF
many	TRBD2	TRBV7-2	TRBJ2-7	TGTGCCAGCAGCTCTGTATATAGCGGGGGCCTCTACGAGCAGTACTTC	CASSSVYSGGLYEQYF
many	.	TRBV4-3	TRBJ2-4	TGCGCCAGCAGCCAAACACAGGTGAAAAACATTCAGTACTTC	CASSQTQVKNIQYF
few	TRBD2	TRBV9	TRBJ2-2	TGTGCCAGCAGCGGGAAGGCGGGGGGGCTAACCGGGGAGCTGTTTTTT	CASSGKAGGLTGELFF
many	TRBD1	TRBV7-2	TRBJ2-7	TGTGCCAGCAGCTTGGACAGGGTAAAGAACGAGCAGTACTTC	CASSLDRVKNEQYF
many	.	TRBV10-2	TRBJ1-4	TGCGCCAGCAGTGGGCAAACTAATGAAAAACTGTTTTTT	CASSGQTNEKLFF
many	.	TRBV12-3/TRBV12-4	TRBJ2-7	TGTGCCAGCAGTTTAACTCCCTACGAGCAGTACTTC	CASSLTPYEQYF
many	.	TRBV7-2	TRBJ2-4	TGTGCCAGCAGCTTAGCGGGGGCAGTCGACATTCAGTACTTC	CASSLAGAVDIQYF
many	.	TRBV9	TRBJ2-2	TGTGCCAGCAGCCGCAGAGGAGGGGGGGCCGCCGGGGAGCTGTTTTTT	CASSRRGGGAAGELFF
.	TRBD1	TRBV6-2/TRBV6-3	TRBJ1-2	TGTGCCAGCAGTTATGGGGGACAGCTCTATGGCTACACCTTC	CASSYGGQLYGYTF
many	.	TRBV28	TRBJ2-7	TGTGCCAGCAGATTGCAGGGCCCCTACGAGCAGTACTTC	CASRLQGPYEQYF
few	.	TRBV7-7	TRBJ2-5	TGTGCTAGCAGCTTAGGGCGGCCGGGAGTGGAGACCCAGTACTTC	CASSLGRPGVETQYF
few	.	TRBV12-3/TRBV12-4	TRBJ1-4	TGTGCCAGCAGTTTCGGGGGTCAGACTAATGAAAAACTGTTTTTT	CASSFGGQTNEKLFF
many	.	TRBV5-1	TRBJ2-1	TGCGCCAGCAGCTTGGAGCTAGTAGGTGAGCAGTTCTTC	CASSLELVGEQFF